These 14 T cell receptor beta chains share one sample of origin, sequenced in a study of cytomegalovirus exposure and HLA in healthy donors. The PCR used 60 Vbeta and 13 Jbeta primers. Produced via immunoSEQ multiplex PCR; TCRdb's table is partial and in-frame only. This table has roughly 140,000 clones, around 80% appearing once. Sequenced material: PBMCs. Receptors originate from a man under 40 in good health and CMV-seronegative.

This clone came up a few times. The genes are TRBV4-1 and TRBJ2-1; possibly TRBD2 for D (6 bases). With 1 base removed from V and 8 bases from J, the gap between germline ends came to 6 bases. CDR1 and CDR2 from the germline V gene are MGHRA and YSYEKL. The CDR3 is 12 residues long. The CDR3 is CASSQGEDEQFF. As DNA, the CDR3 is TGCGCCAGCAGCCAAGGGGAGGATGAGCAGTTCTTC.

With regard to this clone: Relative to the germline gene, one junction end is altered; a read error may explain this. V gene TRBV7-9 combines with J gene TRBJ2-1; tentative D call: TRBD1 (6 bases). This CDR3 has 16 amino acids. Germline CDR1 SEHNR, CDR2 FQNEAQ (reference sequence). The chain's CDR3 is CSSSPRTVAPYNEQFF. In nucleotides, the CDR3 is TGTTCCAGCAGCCCACGGACAGTCGCACCTTACAATGAGCAGTTCTTC.

This clone was counted a single time. The rearrangement links TRBV19 to TRBJ1-5; 9 bases align to TRBD1. Per the germline V gene, CDR1 is LNHDA and CDR2 is SQIVND (reference sequence). The CDR3 loop spans 14 amino acids. The ends lost 4 bases at V and 4 bases at J; junction bases unmatched: 2. The CDR3 DNA sequence: TGTGCCAGTAGTACTGGACAGGGGAATCAGCCCCAGCATTTT. Protein: CASSTGQGNQPQHF.

The V call is TRBV20-1, the J call TRBJ2-5; D gene unclear. CDR3 length: 11 amino acids. Germline V gene sequence: CDR1 DFQATT, CDR2 SNEGSKA (reference sequence). V dropped 6 bases and J dropped 5 bases, with 10 bases sitting between them. CDR3 bases: TGCAGTGCGCCACTATCGGAGACCCAGTACTTC. It specifies CSAPLSETQYF.

The rearrangement links TRBV6-1 to TRBJ1-2, with D possibly being TRBD1 (6 bases). The CDR3 totals 14 residues. Trimming stripped 3 bases from V and 3 bases from J, with 11 bases between. The germline V gene encodes CDR1 MNHNS and CDR2 SASEGT. The CDR3 region has the DNA TGTGCCAGCAGTGATGGACAGAGGGACTATGGCTACACCTTC. As protein: CASSDGQRDYGYTF.

The gene calls are TRBV7-9 and TRBJ1-4; D gene uncertain. The CDR3 runs to 15 residues. V lost 4 bases and J lost 0, with 9 bases in between. Germline V gene sequence: CDR1 SEHNR, CDR2 FQNEAQ (reference sequence). CDR3 protein: CASSSTQTTNEKLFF. In nucleotides, the CDR3 is TGTGCCAGCAGCTCCACACAGACAACTAATGAAAAACTGTTTTTT. The entire variable domain, with the rest obtained from reference TRBV7-9 and TRBJ1-4, is as follows: DTGVSQNPRHKITKRGQNVTFRCDPISEHNRLYWYRQTLGQGPEFLTYFQNEAQLEKSRLLSDRFSAERPKGSFSTLEIQRTEQGDSAMYLCASSSTQTTNEKLFFGSGTQLSVL.

This clone was detected only once. The J gene is TRBJ2-5, the V gene TRBV27; 9 positions agree with TRBD2. This CDR3 comprises 16 residues. V lost 2 bases and J lost 4; bases outside the gene matches: 8. Germline V gives CDR1 MNHEY, CDR2 SMNVEV (reference sequence). The CDR3 region is CASSLSRLAGIETQYF. CDR3 sequence (DNA): TGTGCCAGCAGTTTAAGCCGCCTAGCGGGGATAGAGACCCAGTACTTC.

Only a few counts were recorded for this clone. The rearrangement uses TRBV7-2 and TRBJ2-2; perhaps TRBD2 as D (6 bases). There are 13 residues in the CDR3. The V end lost 11 bases, the J end lost 6 bases, and 16 bases lay between the germline ends. The V gene's germline CDR1 is SGHTA and CDR2 FQGNSA. The chain's CDR3 is CASERREAGELFF. In DNA, the CDR3 is TGTGCCTCAGAGAGGAGGGAGGCCGGGGAGCTGTTTTTT.

V usage is TRBV29-1 and J usage is TRBJ1-4, with D unclear. The germline CDR1 and CDR2 sequences are SQVTM and ANQGSEA. V was cut by 7 bases and J by 4 bases, with 16 bases left in between. The CDR3 covers 14 residues. CDR3 nucleotides: TGCAGCGCTGGGCCGGGATTACATAATGAAAAACTGTTTTTT. It translates to CSAGPGLHNEKLFF.

J is TRBJ2-1 and V is TRBV5-4; a possible D gene is TRBD2 (5 bases). V was cut by 2 bases and J by 0 bases, with 15 bases left in between. Germline CDR1 is SGHNT and CDR2 is YYREEE (reference sequence). This CDR3 region has 17 residues. CDR3 bases: TGTGCCAGCAGCTTCGGCGGAGGTTTCAGCTCCTACAATGAGCAGTTCTTC. Translation gives CASSFGGGFSSYNEQFF.

The CDR3 protein is CASSQDLGGREQYF. For the CDR3, the DNA is TGTGCCAGCAGCCAAGACCTCGGGGGGCGGGAGCAGTACTTC. This chain links TRBV4-2 with TRBJ2-7; D is perhaps TRBD2 (7 bases). Deletions cut 0 bases from V and 7 bases from J, with 13 bases between. The CDR3 runs 14 residues. Per germline, CDR1 LGHNA and CDR2 YNFKEQ.

The rearrangement joins TRBV5-4 to TRBJ1-2, with 9 bases matching TRBD1. The CDR3 totals 15 residues. The V and J ends lost 0 bases and 11 bases, in that order; junction bases with no gene match: 11. Germline CDR1 SGHNT, CDR2 YYREEE (reference sequence). The CDR3: CASSLGSGQGSVYTF. DNA of the CDR3: TGTGCCAGCAGCTTGGGCTCGGGACAGGGATCGGTTTACACCTTC.

The chain links TRBV4-1 to TRBJ1-3; D uncertain. Germline values: CDR1 MGHRA, CDR2 YSYEKL. The V end was cut by 1 base, the J end by 0 bases, with 7 bases between. This CDR3 is built from 15 residues. The CDR3, as DNA: TGCGCCAGCAGCCAAGTCATCGGCTCTGGAAACACCATATATTTT. Translation: CASSQVIGSGNTIYF.

The J gene is TRBJ2-7, the V gene TRBV6-5; TRBD1 agrees at 7 bases. The CDR3 sequence is 13 residues long. Germline V gene data show CDR1 as MNHEY and CDR2 as SVGAGI. V lost 8 bases, J lost 3 bases, and 7 bases stayed unmatched. Written as DNA, the CDR3 is TGTGCCAGCGGCCGGGACAGAGTCTACGAGCAGTACTTC. Its protein is CASGRDRVYEQYF.